This T cell receptor (beta chain) was recovered during a study of CD4 and CD8 cells across lung adenocarcinoma regions. TCRdb re-analysed the PCR reads in MiXCR, keeping a single row per CDR3 protein. The sample lists approximately 3,300 distinct CDR3 sequences; 35% to 55% were seen once. Samples came from patients with localized non-small cell lung adenocarcinoma. This clonotype originated in a male donor with lung adenocarcinoma. The CD4 and CD8 labels of this study may be unreliable. Sequenced input: CD8+ T cells from the center of a lung tumor.

As DNA, the CDR3 is TGTGCCAGCAGTTACGTAGCGGGAGGAGGAACAGATACGCAGTATTTT. Translating gives CASSYVAGGGTDTQYF. This chain joins TRBV6-2 or TRBV6-3 and TRBJ2-3, with TRBD2 matching over 10 bases. Germline loops: CDR1 MNHEY, CDR2 SVGEGT. The CDR3 extends over 16 amino acids. V trimming: 2 bases; J trimming: 3 bases; junction bases outside the gene matches: 5.